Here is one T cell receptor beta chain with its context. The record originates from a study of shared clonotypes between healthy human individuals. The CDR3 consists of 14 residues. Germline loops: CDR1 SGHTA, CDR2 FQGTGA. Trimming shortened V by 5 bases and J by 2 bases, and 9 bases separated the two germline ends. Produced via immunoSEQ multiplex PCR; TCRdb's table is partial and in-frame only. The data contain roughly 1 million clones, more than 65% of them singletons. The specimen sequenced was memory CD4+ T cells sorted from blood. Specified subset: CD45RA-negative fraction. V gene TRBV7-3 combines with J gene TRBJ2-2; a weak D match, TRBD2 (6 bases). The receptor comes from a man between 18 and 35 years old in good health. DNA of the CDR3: TGTGCCAGCAGCGGGACTCTCAACACCGGGGAGCTGTTTTTT. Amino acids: CASSGTLNTGELFF. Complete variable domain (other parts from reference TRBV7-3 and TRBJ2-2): GAGVSQTPSNKVTEKGKYVELRCDPISGHTALYWYRQSLGQGPEFLIYFQGTGAADDSGLPNDRFFAVRPEGSVSTLKIQRTERGDSAVYLCASSGTLNTGELFFGEGSRLTVL.